One sample yielded the 2 T cell receptor beta chains listed below, sequenced in a study of blood T cells in healthy people across ages. Together with a sample-barcoded 5' primer, a J-beta primer mix was included in a second PCR lasting about 7 to 11 cycles. TCRdb reanalysed the 5' RACE reads using MiXCR and keeps one entry per CDR3 protein. In the table there are 700,000 or so distinct CDR3 sequences, 35% to 50% of which are singletons. Input material: blood. Source of these receptors: a man older than 75 in good health.

J is TRBJ1-5 and V is TRBV12-3 or TRBV12-4, with 8 bases that match TRBD1. V was clipped by 5 bases and J by 7 bases; unmatched bases: 4. This CDR3 comprises 13 residues. CDR3 sequence reads: CASSPTGEQPQHF. CDR3 sequence (DNA): TGTGCCAGCAGTCCGACAGGGGAGCAGCCCCAGCATTTT.

V is TRBV16 and J is TRBJ2-4, with TRBD2 matching over 15 bases. J was trimmed by 0 bases and V by 2 bases; bases with no gene match: 8. Germline CDR1 is KGHSY and CDR2 is FQNENV. This CDR3 is 20 amino acids long. CDR3 DNA: TGTGCCAGCAGCCAAGCTCCGGGACTAGCGGGGGGACTAGCCAAAAACATTCAGTACTTC. It yields the protein CASSQAPGLAGGLAKNIQYF.